Below, 8 T cell receptor beta chains from the same sample are listed, as sequenced in a study of T cell responses to AZD1222 COVID-19 vaccine. TCRdb's table, derived via immunoSEQ multiplex PCR, lists solely in-frame clones and lacks some. The repertoire holds about 140,000 clones, with almost 90% as singletons. The sequences come from peripheral blood, collected on day 0 of AZD1222 vaccination. The source of these receptors is an adult in good health.

The chain couples TRBV10-3 to TRBJ1-1, with D possibly TRBD1 on 6 matching bases. The length of the CDR3 is 12 residues. Germline assignment: CDR1 ENHRY and CDR2 SYGVKD. V lost 4 bases, J lost 3 bases, and 6 bases lay in between. The CDR3 region has the DNA TGTGCCATCAGTGCAGGGGACACTGAAGCTTTCTTT. Translation gives CAISAGDTEAFF.

V gene TRBV20-1 combines with J gene TRBJ2-5, with D unclear. V gave up 3 bases and J gave up 0 bases, with 14 bases separating them. Germline assignment: CDR1 DFQATT and CDR2 SNEGSKA (reference sequence). The CDR3 is 15 residues long. For the CDR3, the DNA is TGCAGTGCTAGTCCGGGCCGCAATTACCAAGAGACCCAGTACTTC. Translation gives CSASPGRNYQETQYF.

This rearrangement joins TRBV30 to TRBJ2-7; 12 positions agree with TRBD2. The germline V gene encodes CDR1 GTSNPN and CDR2 SVGIG (reference sequence). The CDR3 has 14 residues. V trimming: 3 bases; J trimming: 3 bases; junction bases outside the gene matches: 3. The CDR3 nucleotides read TGTGCCTGGAGACCGGGACTAGCGGGCTACGAGCAGTACTTC. Translated, it gives CAWRPGLAGYEQYF.

The chain links TRBV29-1 to TRBJ2-2; D ambiguous. The length of the CDR3 is 12 residues. CDR1 and CDR2 from the germline V gene are SQVTM and ANQGSEA. V lost 6 bases and J 6 bases, leaving 11 bases between the germline ends. In DNA, the CDR3 is TGCAGCGTAGAAACTCTCCCCGGGGAGCTGTTTTTT. This codes for CSVETLPGELFF.

The chain has TRBV6-6 and TRBJ2-4; TRBD1 agrees at 7 bases. Trimming cost V 6 bases and J 1 base; bases outside gene matches: 3. The CDR3 is made up of 14 amino acids. Germline lookup yields CDR1 MNHNY and CDR2 SVGAGI (reference sequence). CDR3 in DNA: TGTGCCAGCAGACTACAGGGGGCCAAAAACATTCAGTACTTC. Its translation is CASRLQGAKNIQYF.

The chain employs TRBV7-2 and TRBJ2-1, with D possibly being TRBD2 (6 bases). The germline V and J ends were trimmed by 3 bases and 2 bases, with 11 bases remaining between them. This CDR3 contains 15 residues. Germline V CDR1 and CDR2: SGHTA, FQGNSA. The CDR3 region is CASSFGGNPYNEQFF. The CDR3, as DNA: TGTGCCAGCAGCTTCGGCGGGAATCCCTACAATGAGCAGTTCTTC.

This clone was counted once. The chain recombines TRBV11-2 with TRBJ1-3; no definite D call. Germline V gene data show CDR1 as SGHAT and CDR2 as FQNNGV. Trimming pared 6 bases from V and 9 bases from J, leaving 12 bases between. The CDR3 runs 12 residues. The CDR3 is CASSFGPSTIYF. The DNA of the CDR3 is TGTGCCAGCAGTTTTGGTCCGTCCACCATATATTTT. The full variable domain, rest sourced from reference TRBV11-2 and TRBJ1-3, is EAGVAQSPRYKIIEKRQSVAFWCNPISGHATLYWYQQILGQGPKLLIQFQNNGVVDDSQLPKDRFSAERLKGVDSTLKIQPAKLEDSAVYLCASSFGPSTIYFGEGSWLTVV.

This clone is large (0.1 to 1%) by share. The V and J genes are TRBV7-7 and TRBJ2-1; 7 bases line up with TRBD2. Germline V CDR1 and CDR2: SSHAT, FNYEAQ (reference sequence). CDR3 length: 13 residues. Losses at the gene ends were 4 bases for V and 10 bases for J; bases not matched to a gene: 7. CDR3 sequence (DNA): TGTGCCAGCAGCTCCGAGCGGGGTAGAGAGCAGTTCTTC. It translates to CASSSERGREQFF.